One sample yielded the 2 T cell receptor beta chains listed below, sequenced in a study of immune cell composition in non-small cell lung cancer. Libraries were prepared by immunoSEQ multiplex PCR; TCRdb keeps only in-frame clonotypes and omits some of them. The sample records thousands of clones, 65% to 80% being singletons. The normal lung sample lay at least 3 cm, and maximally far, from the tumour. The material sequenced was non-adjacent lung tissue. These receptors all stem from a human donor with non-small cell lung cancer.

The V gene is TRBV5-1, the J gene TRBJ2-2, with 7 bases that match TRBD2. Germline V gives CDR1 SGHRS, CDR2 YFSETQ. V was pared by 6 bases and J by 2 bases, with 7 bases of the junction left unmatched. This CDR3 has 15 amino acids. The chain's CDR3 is CASKSGAGNTGELFF. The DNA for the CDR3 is TGCGCCAGCAAGTCGGGAGCGGGAAACACCGGGGAGCTGTTTTTT.

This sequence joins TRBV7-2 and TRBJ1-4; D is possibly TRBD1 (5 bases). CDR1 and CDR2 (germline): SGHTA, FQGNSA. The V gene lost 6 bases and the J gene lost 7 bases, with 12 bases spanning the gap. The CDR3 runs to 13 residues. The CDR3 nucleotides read TGTGCCAGCAGTACAGGCCGCTCTGAAAAACTGTTTTTT. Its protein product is CASSTGRSEKLFF. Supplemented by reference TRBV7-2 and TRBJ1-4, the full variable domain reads GAGVSQSPSNKVTEKGKDVELRCDPISGHTALYWYRQSLGQGLEFLIYFQGNSAPDKSGLPSDRFSAERTGGSVSTLTIQRTQQEDSAVYLCASSTGRSEKLFFGSGTQLSVL.